This TCR beta chain stems from a study of control samples from healthy donors and cancer patients. TCRdb's table, derived via immunoSEQ multiplex PCR, lists solely in-frame clones and lacks some. The sample includes some 25,000 clones, 82% of them seen just once. The germline V gene encodes CDR1 MGHRA and CDR2 YSYEKL. The CDR3 runs to 17 residues. The ends lost 0 bases at V and 2 bases at J; junction bases unmatched: 4. This TCR was sampled from a man between 60 and 75 years old with colorectal cancer. Sequenced input: PBMCs. The rearrangement joins TRBV4-1 to TRBJ2-1, with TRBD2 identical over 10 bases. CDR3 DNA: TGCGCCAGCAGCCAAGACCGAGCGGGGGGGGCCTACAATGAGCAGTTCTTC. This sequence encodes CASSQDRAGGAYNEQFF.